The 14 T cell receptor beta chains listed next were all sequenced from one sample in a study of T cell responses to AZD1222 COVID-19 vaccine. Using immunoSEQ multiplex PCR, the repertoire was profiled, and TCRdb retains in-frame clones only, with some absent. Of fewer than 150,000 clones listed, around 92% are singletons. The source material was peripheral blood, sampled on day 0 of AZD1222 vaccination. These receptors all stem from an adult in good health.

This clone appeared a single time. The rearrangement uses TRBV12-5 and TRBJ2-5; the match to TRBD1 covers 9 bases. CDR1 is LGHNT, CDR2 FRNRAP, per germline. V lost 5 bases to trimming and J lost 6 bases; unmatched junction nucleotides: 7. CDR3 size: 14 residues. The CDR3 loop reads CASGNRDREKTQYF. The CDR3 coding sequence is TGTGCTAGTGGTAACCGGGACAGGGAAAAGACCCAGTACTTC.

The rearrangement joins TRBV6-5 to TRBJ1-2, with 9 bases matching TRBD1. The CDR3 is 13 residues long. Germline values: CDR1 MNHEY, CDR2 SVGAGI. V gave up 2 bases and J gave up 6 bases; unmatched junction bases: 1. CDR3 amino acids: CASSYNRGHGYTF. The CDR3 region has the DNA TGTGCCAGCAGTTACAACAGGGGGCATGGCTACACCTTC.

V is TRBV23-1 and J is TRBJ1-1; D remains unclear. TRBV23-1 has ORF status, its function being uncertain. V lost 5 bases to trimming and J lost 9 bases, with 4 bases between them. The CDR3 is made up of 9 amino acids. The CDR3 DNA is TGCGCCAGCAGTTTGAAAGCTTTCTTT. Translating gives CASSLKAFF.

The genes are TRBV6-5 and TRBJ1-2; tentatively, D is TRBD1 (5 bases). The CDR3 totals 13 residues. The germline gives CDR1 MNHEY, CDR2 SVGAGI. V was clipped by 2 bases and J by 4 bases, with 8 bases between them. The CDR3 sequence is CASSYGGTYGYTF. Written as DNA, the CDR3 is TGTGCCAGCAGTTACGGGGGGACCTATGGCTACACCTTC.

This chain joins TRBV4-3 and TRBJ2-7; D gene ambiguous. The CDR3 runs 14 residues. Trimming stripped 0 bases from V and 2 bases from J, with 8 bases between. Germline CDR1 and CDR2: LGHNA and YSLEER. The CDR3 is CASSQEGKTYEQYF. In DNA form, the CDR3 reads TGCGCCAGCAGCCAAGAAGGCAAAACCTACGAGCAGTACTTC.

V gene TRBV27 combines with J gene TRBJ1-1; unclear D gene. Trimming took off 6 bases at V and 7 bases at J, with 15 bases between the two ends. The CDR3 sequence is 13 residues long. Germline CDR1 reads MNHEY; CDR2 reads SMNVEV (reference sequence). CDR3 DNA sequence: TGTGCCAGCAGAGGACTCCAGTCACTTGAAGCTTTCTTT. Protein: CASRGLQSLEAFF.

Points on this clone: One end of the junction is discordant with germline, which a read error may explain. The CDR3 spells CASSWTGEPSTNEKLFF. The CDR3 DNA is TGTGCTAGCAGCTGGACAGGGGAGCCCTCAACTAATGAAAAACTGTTTTTT. The chain joins TRBV7-7 to TRBJ1-4, with 9 bases aligning to TRBD1. From germline, CDR1 is SSHAT and CDR2 FNYEAQ (reference sequence). The CDR3 extends over 17 amino acids.

The rearrangement joins TRBV7-2 to TRBJ1-1; no firm D call. The CDR3 extends over 13 amino acids. Germline CDR1 SGHTA, CDR2 FQGNSA. The V gene lost 3 bases and the J gene lost 4 bases, with 9 bases spanning the gap. The CDR3 bases are TGTGCCAGCAGCTTCCAAGATGGCACTGAAGCTTTCTTT. Its protein product is CASSFQDGTEAFF.

This clone was seen a single time. The rearrangement joins TRBV28 to TRBJ1-6; no definite D call. V was clipped by 3 bases and J by 0 bases, with 6 bases between them. Germline V lookup: CDR1 MDHEN, CDR2 SYDVKM. The CDR3 sequence is 15 residues long. The CDR3 protein is CASSLASSYNSPLHF. CDR3 bases: TGTGCCAGCAGTTTGGCCAGCTCCTATAATTCACCCCTCCACTTT.

The V and J genes are TRBV6-2 or TRBV6-3 and TRBJ2-7; D gene ambiguous. CDR1 is MNHEY, CDR2 SVGEGT, per germline. The CDR3 spans 12 residues. V was trimmed by 5 bases and J by 5 bases, leaving 10 bases between them. CDR3 DNA: TGTGCCAGCAGTCCCACGACCCACGAGCAGTACTTC. This encodes CASSPTTHEQYF.

The chain recombines TRBV28 with TRBJ1-2, with 9 bases identical to TRBD1. The V and J ends lost 2 bases and 4 bases, in that order; junction bases with no gene match: 20. The CDR3 is 20 residues long. Per the germline V gene, CDR1 is MDHEN and CDR2 is SYDVKM. The CDR3 nucleotides are TGTGCCAGCAGTTTACGTCCTTTCTTCGGGACAGGGACTATCAGCTATGGCTACACCTTC. The encoded protein is CASSLRPFFGTGTISYGYTF.

The J gene is TRBJ1-5, the V gene TRBV5-1; 7 bases map to TRBD1. This CDR3 is built from 15 residues. CDR1 and CDR2 from the germline V gene are SGHRS and YFSETQ. Trimming at V came to 5 bases and at J to 5 bases, leaving 10 bases not matched to a gene. CDR3: CASRLTEGAHQPQHF. The CDR3 DNA is TGCGCCAGCAGACTAACCGAGGGGGCGCATCAGCCCCAGCATTTT.

This clone was detected only once. This CDR3 is CASSLGQGAENEQFF. The CDR3 DNA reads TGCGCCAGCAGCTTGGGGCAGGGGGCTGAGAATGAGCAGTTCTTC. The chain links TRBV5-1 to TRBJ2-1; 8 bases align to TRBD1. The CDR3 runs to 15 residues. V dropped 0 bases and J dropped 7; count of bases not matched to a gene: 6. CDR1 SGHRS and CDR2 YFSETQ come from the germline V gene. The variable domain in full, completed from reference TRBV5-1 and TRBJ2-1, reads KAGVTQTPRYLIKTRGQQVTLSCSPISGHRSVSWYQQTPGQGLQFLFEYFSETQRNKGNFPGRFSGRQFSNSRSEMNVSTLELGDSALYLCASSLGQGAENEQFFGPGTRLTVL.

The chain employs TRBV13 and TRBJ2-1; 9 bases fit TRBD2. V lost 2 bases to trimming and J lost 6 bases; unmatched junction nucleotides: 11. Per the germline V gene, CDR1 is PRHDT and CDR2 is FYEKMQ (reference sequence). The CDR3 is 17 amino acids. The CDR3 spells CASSLLLAGGLLNEQFF. In DNA form, the CDR3 reads TGTGCCAGCAGCTTATTACTAGCGGGTGGGCTCCTCAATGAGCAGTTCTTC.